The 16 T cell receptor beta chains listed next were all sequenced from one sample in a study of molecular identifiers for immune sequencing clone quantification. Using its own MiXCR run on the PCR reads, TCRdb lists one record per CDR3 protein. Here the sample spans roughly 320,000 distinct CDR3 sequences, around 21% being singletons. The sample comprised naive CD8+ T cells from blood, with Jurkat cell RNA spiked in. Documented subset: FACS-sorted CD8+CD4-CCR7+CD45RA+ naive T cells. The receptors derive from a human donor in good health. Some libraries in this study had Jurkat cell RNA spiked in.

Remarks on this clonotype: A read error may account for a junction end that differs from germline. The chain is built from TRBV6-2 or TRBV6-3 and TRBJ1-4; D call uncertain. This CDR3 is 12 amino acids long. Germline assignment: CDR1 MNHEY and CDR2 SVGEGT. CDR3 residues: CVSSYGNEKLFF. The CDR3, as DNA: TGTGTCAGCAGTTACGGGAATGAAAAACTGTTTTTT.

The chain combines TRBV5-6 with TRBJ2-1, with 7 positions matching TRBD1. Losses at the gene ends were 4 bases for V and 4 bases for J; bases not matched to a gene: 17. Germline loops: CDR1 SGHDT, CDR2 YYEEEE. CDR3 size: 18 residues. The CDR3 nucleotides read TGTGCCAGCAGCGATAAAGACAGGGCCTTCTTCCTTTACAATGAGCAGTTCTTC. Amino acids: CASSDKDRAFFLYNEQFF.

This clonotype was seen repeatedly, ten times or more. The J gene is TRBJ1-1, the V gene TRBV16, with no clear D. The CDR3 contains 13 residues. From germline, CDR1 is KGHSY and CDR2 FQNENV. Trimming took 0 bases from V and 1 from J, leaving 3 bases between them. CDR3 protein: CASSQSGNTEAFF. The CDR3 DNA is TGTGCCAGCAGCCAATCGGGGAACACTGAAGCTTTCTTT.

The chain has TRBV6-4 and TRBJ1-5; 7 bases fit TRBD1. The CDR3 is made up of 14 amino acids. From germline, CDR1 is MRHNA and CDR2 SNTAGT. V trimming: 9 bases; J trimming: 4 bases; junction bases outside the gene matches: 9. CDR3 nucleotides: TGTGCCAGGGCCGGTGGGGACAGTAATCAGCCCCAGCATTTT. It yields the protein CARAGGDSNQPQHF.

Ten or more counts support this clonotype. The chain combines TRBV4-1 with TRBJ1-1; weak D call: TRBD1 (5 bases). The CDR3 runs 13 residues. V lost 1 base and J lost 11, with 14 bases in between. Germline assignment: CDR1 MGHRA and CDR2 YSYEKL. CDR3 loop: CASSQVSRDYAFF. The CDR3 DNA is TGCGCCAGCAGCCAAGTAAGCCGGGACTACGCTTTCTTT.

This clonotype was recorded many times. The rearrangement joins TRBV5-5 to TRBJ1-1, with 9 bases matching TRBD1. This CDR3 is built from 15 residues. With 3 bases clipped from V and 3 bases from J, the junction kept 6 bases outside the gene matches. Germline lookup yields CDR1 SGHKS and CDR2 YYEKEE (reference sequence). The CDR3 is CASSWDRDGDTEAFF. CDR3 sequence (DNA): TGTGCCAGCAGCTGGGACAGGGACGGGGACACTGAAGCTTTCTTT.

Points on this clonotype: A much larger clone lies a single base off, so this may be a read error. This chain uses TRBV6-6 with TRBJ2-7; 8 bases agree with TRBD1. Germline loops: CDR1 MNHNY, CDR2 SVGAGI (reference sequence). The CDR3 contains 15 residues. Trimming removed 1 base from V and 3 bases from J; junction bases left unmatched: 5. The CDR3 sequence is CASSYYTGQDYEQYF. The CDR3 nucleotides read TGTGCCAGCAGTTACTACACGGGACAGGACTACGAGCAGTACTTC.

This clonotype has ten or more counts. The rearrangement links TRBV6-6 to TRBJ2-3; tentative D call: TRBD2 (5 bases). Trimming removed 0 bases from V and 3 bases from J, with 13 bases in between. Per germline, CDR1 MNHNY and CDR2 SVGAGI (reference sequence). This CDR3 is built from 16 residues. CDR3 protein: CASSYSAPGLTDTQYF. As DNA, the CDR3 is TGTGCCAGCAGTTACTCTGCCCCCGGACTGACAGATACGCAGTATTTT.

The rearrangement joins TRBV7-9 to TRBJ2-7, with 10 bases that match TRBD2. CDR3 size: 14 residues. CDR1 and CDR2 (germline): SEHNR, FQNEAQ (reference sequence). V dropped 5 bases and J dropped 7; count of bases not matched to a gene: 8. CDR3 nucleotides: TGTGCCAGCAGCCCCTCGACTAGCGGGCCGGAGCAGTACTTC. Amino acid sequence: CASSPSTSGPEQYF.

J is TRBJ2-6 and V is TRBV30; D might be TRBD2 (5 bases). Germline assignment: CDR1 GTSNPN and CDR2 SVGIG (reference sequence). Trimming left V 1 base short and J 0 bases short, with 13 bases between. The CDR3 covers 17 residues. In DNA, the CDR3 is TGTGCCTGGAGTGCATCAGGACTTCTCTCTGGGGCCAACGTCCTGACTTTC. Translation gives CAWSASGLLSGANVLTF.

With respect to this clonotype: This clone may be a read error of a much larger clone one base away. This chain links TRBV20-1 with TRBJ1-3; weak D call: TRBD1 (6 bases). CDR1 DFQATT and CDR2 SNEGSKA come from the germline V gene (reference sequence). This CDR3 has 13 amino acids. The CDR3 sequence is CSVLQGSGYTIYF. The CDR3, as DNA: TGCAGTGTACTACAGGGCTCTGGATACACCATATATTTT.

Remarks on this clonotype: A read error is likely, as this CDR3 ends without the conserved phenylalanine or tryptophan. The chain carries TRBV7-9 and TRBJ2-3; 9 bases line up with TRBD2. The V segment lost 5 bases and the J segment 2 bases; nucleotides outside the gene matches: 5. Germline-derived CDR1 and CDR2 are SEHNR and FQNEAQ (reference sequence). This CDR3 spans 15 amino acids. CDR3 region: CASSPPGLATDTQYS. The CDR3, as DNA: TGTGCCAGCAGCCCGCCGGGACTAGCCACAGATACGCAGTATTCT.

This clonotype was recorded at least ten times. This sequence joins TRBV6-7 and TRBJ2-3; D is unclear. TRBV6-7 is labeled an ORF, and its function is uncertain. This CDR3 spans 12 amino acids. Deletions cut 6 bases from V and 9 bases from J, with 13 bases between. The CDR3 region has the DNA TGTGCCAGCAGCTATAGCAGAGTGACGCAGTATTTT. This encodes CASSYSRVTQYF.

Worth noting for this clonotype: A much larger clone lies one base from this, so it may be a read error. The chain has TRBV2 and TRBJ2-6, with D perhaps matching TRBD1 (5 bases). Germline CDR1 is SNHLY and CDR2 is FYNNEI. This CDR3 has 15 amino acids. CDR3 nucleotides: TGTGCCACCACGATAGACCTCTCTGGGGCCAACGCCCTGACTTTC. It encodes CATTIDLSGANALTF.

In its sample, this clonotype was seen a few times. CDR3 nucleotide sequence: TGTGCCAGCAGTTTGTTCCTTAATCAGCCCCAGCATTTT. Its protein is CASSLFLNQPQHF. The chain has TRBV12-3 or TRBV12-4 and TRBJ1-5; no clear D gene. The CDR3 extends over 13 amino acids. V was cut by 3 bases and J by 4 bases, with 7 bases left in between.

This clonotype was observed many times. The gene calls are TRBV20-1 and TRBJ2-3, with 10 bases lining up with TRBD1. Germline values: CDR1 DFQATT, CDR2 SNEGSKA (reference sequence). V was pared by 1 base and J by 3 bases, with 7 bases of the junction left unmatched. The CDR3 totals 16 residues. CDR3: CSARGAGTGETDTQYF. The CDR3 nucleotides are TGCAGTGCTAGAGGGGCTGGGACAGGGGAAACAGATACGCAGTATTTT.